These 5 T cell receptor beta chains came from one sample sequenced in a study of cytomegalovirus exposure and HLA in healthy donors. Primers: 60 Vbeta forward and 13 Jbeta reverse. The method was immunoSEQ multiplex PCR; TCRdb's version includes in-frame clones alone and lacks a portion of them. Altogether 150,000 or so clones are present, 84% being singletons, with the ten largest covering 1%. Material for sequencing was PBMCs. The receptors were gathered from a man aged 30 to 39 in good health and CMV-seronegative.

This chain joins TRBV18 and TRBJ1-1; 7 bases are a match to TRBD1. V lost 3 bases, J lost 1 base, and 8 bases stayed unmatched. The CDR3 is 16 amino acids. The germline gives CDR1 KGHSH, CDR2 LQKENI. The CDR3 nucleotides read TGTGCCAGCTCACCTCCCGGGACAGTTAAGAACACTGAAGCTTTCTTT. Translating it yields CASSPPGTVKNTEAFF.

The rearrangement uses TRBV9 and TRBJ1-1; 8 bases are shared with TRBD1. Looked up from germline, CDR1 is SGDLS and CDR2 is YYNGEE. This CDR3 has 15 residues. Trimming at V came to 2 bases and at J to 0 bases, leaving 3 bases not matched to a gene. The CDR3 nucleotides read TGTGCCAGCAGCGTGACAGGGGCTATGAACACTGAAGCTTTCTTT. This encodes CASSVTGAMNTEAFF.

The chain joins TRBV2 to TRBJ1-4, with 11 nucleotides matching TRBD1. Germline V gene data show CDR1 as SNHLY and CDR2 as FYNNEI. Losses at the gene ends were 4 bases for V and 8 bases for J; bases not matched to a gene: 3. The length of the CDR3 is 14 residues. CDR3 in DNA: TGTGCCAGCAGTGTGGACAGGGGGCTAGAAAAACTGTTTTTT. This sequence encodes CASSVDRGLEKLFF.

CDR3 sequence reads: CASSLDASRFDEQFF. Here the CDR3 DNA reads TGCGCCAGCAGCTTGGATGCTAGTCGGTTCGATGAGCAGTTCTTC. This rearrangement joins TRBV5-1 to TRBJ2-1; D gene unclear. V lost 0 bases and J lost 8, with 15 bases in between. The CDR3 length is 15 residues. Germline loops: CDR1 SGHRS, CDR2 YFSETQ. The variable domain in full, completed from reference TRBV5-1 and TRBJ2-1, reads KAGVTQTPRYLIKTRGQQVTLSCSPISGHRSVSWYQQTPGQGLQFLFEYFSETQRNKGNFPGRFSGRQFSNSRSEMNVSTLELGDSALYLCASSLDASRFDEQFFGPGTRLTVL.

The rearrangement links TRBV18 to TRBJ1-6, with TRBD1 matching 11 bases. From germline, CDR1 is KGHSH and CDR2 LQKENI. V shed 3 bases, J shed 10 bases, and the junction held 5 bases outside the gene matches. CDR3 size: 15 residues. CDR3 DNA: TGTGCCAGCTCACCGGGACAGGGGGTTTTATCACCCCTCCACTTT. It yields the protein CASSPGQGVLSPLHF.